Described below is a single T cell receptor (beta chain) sequence and its context. What it binds is not known. The CDR3 consists of 13 residues. Trimming stripped 6 bases from V and 11 bases from J, with 22 bases between. From germline, CDR1 is SQVTM and CDR2 ANQGSEA. The sample belongs to a study of blood T cells in healthy people across ages. Study-level points and caveats: Greater diversity and more naive CD4+ cells were seen in long-lived donors than in aged donors.

Together with a sample-barcoded 5' primer, a J-beta primer mix was included in a second PCR lasting about 7 to 11 cycles. All cDNA molecules were each tagged by a template-switch adaptor with 12 random nucleotides. MiXCR, run by TCRdb on the 5' RACE reads, gives a single entry per CDR3 protein. The table records over 700,000 distinct CDR3 sequences, about 48% of them present only once. Samples had at least 6.5 million PBMCs isolated from them. Per sample, no less than 6 micrograms of total RNA were extracted. Input material: blood. The origin of this receptor is an elderly man in good health. The chain uses TRBV29-1 and TRBJ2-5; D call uncertain. This chain's CDR3 is CSVANPAESEQYF. CDR3 DNA: TGCAGCGTGGCCAACCCGGCGGAGAGTGAGCAGTACTTC.